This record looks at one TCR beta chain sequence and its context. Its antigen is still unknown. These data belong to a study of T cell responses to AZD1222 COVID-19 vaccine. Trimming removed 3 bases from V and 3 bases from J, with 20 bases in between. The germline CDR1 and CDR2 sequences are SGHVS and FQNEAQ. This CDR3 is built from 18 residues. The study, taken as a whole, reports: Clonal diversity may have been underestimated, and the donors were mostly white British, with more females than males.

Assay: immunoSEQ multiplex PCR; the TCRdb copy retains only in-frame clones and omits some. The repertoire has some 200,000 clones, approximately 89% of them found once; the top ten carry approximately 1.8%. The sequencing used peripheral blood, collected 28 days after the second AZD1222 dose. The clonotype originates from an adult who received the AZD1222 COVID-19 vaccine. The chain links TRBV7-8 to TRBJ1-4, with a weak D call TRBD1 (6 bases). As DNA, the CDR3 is TGTGCCAGCAGCTTGGGAGAATACGGGGGGCCGTCTAATGAAAAACTGTTTTTT. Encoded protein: CASSLGEYGGPSNEKLFF.